The sequence of this T cell receptor beta chain was determined in a study of T cells in Graves' hyperthyroidism and ophthalmopathy. Overall study results and limits: Model-based prediction identified ophthalmopathy a median 6.5 months prior to its onset.

Graves' hyperthyroidism was deemed stable absent ophthalmopathy progression within 18 months. Extraction of PBMCs used approximately 10 ml of fresh peripheral blood. Remarks on this clonotype: Its antigen is still unknown.

The investigators amplified TCR beta CDR3 regions from RNA transcripts. TCR CDR3 underwent first-round RT-PCR with the HTBI primer set. Each CDR3 protein gets one entry after TCRdb re-called the multiplex PCR reads with MiXCR. Of roughly 100,000 distinct CDR3 sequences in the sample, 45% to 50% were seen once. CDR3 length: 15 residues. The V end was cut by 1 base, the J end by 2 bases, with 11 bases between. Germline-derived CDR1 and CDR2 are SGHRS and YFSETQ. J is TRBJ2-3 and V is TRBV5-1, with D tentatively TRBD1 (6 bases). Sequenced sample: blood. The TCR comes from a man aged 40-49 years with Graves' hyperthyroidism. The DNA for the CDR3 is TGCGCCAGCAGCTTGAAGGGGGTAATCACAGATACGCAGTATTTT. It is translated as CASSLKGVITDTQYF.